These 16 T cell receptor beta chains were all obtained from the same sample, sequenced in a study of T cell changes during pregnancy in multiple sclerosis. Here immunoSEQ multiplex PCR was the method, and the copy in TCRdb shows in-frame clones only, minus some. The sample contains roughly 64,000 clones, more than 75% of which appear only once. Source: peripheral blood, taken in the second trimester of pregnancy. Receptor source: a female donor with multiple sclerosis, enrolled in a pregnancy study.

This clone is medium-sized. The chain employs TRBV7-8 and TRBJ2-3, with TRBD1 identical over 7 bases. The CDR3 contains 14 residues. Germline assignment: CDR1 SGHVS and CDR2 FQNEAQ. V lost 1 base, J lost 6 bases, and 4 bases stayed unmatched. CDR3 sequence (DNA): TGTGCCAGCAGCTTAGAGGGGGCAGGGGATACGCAGTATTTT. Its protein is CASSLEGAGDTQYF.

V is TRBV2 and J is TRBJ2-3, with TRBD1 identical over 8 bases. Germline CDR1 SNHLY, CDR2 FYNNEI. V dropped 6 bases and J dropped 4; count of bases not matched to a gene: 6. The CDR3 spans 14 residues. CDR3 sequence (DNA): TGTGCCAGCAGCAGGGGGCGAGTCGCAGATACGCAGTATTTT. Its protein is CASSRGRVADTQYF.

The rearrangement joins TRBV7-2 to TRBJ1-2; 8 bases map to TRBD1. Looked up from germline, CDR1 is SGHTA and CDR2 is FQGNSA. This CDR3 has 13 residues. V lost 5 bases to trimming and J lost 3 bases; unmatched junction nucleotides: 2. The CDR3 sequence: CASSQDRDYGYTF. The DNA for the CDR3 is TGTGCCAGCAGCCAGGACAGGGACTATGGCTACACCTTC. Based on the CDR3 plus reference TRBV7-2 and TRBJ1-2, the full variable domain is GAGVSQSPSNKVTEKGKDVELRCDPISGHTALYWYRQSLGQGLEFLIYFQGNSAPDKSGLPSDRFSAERTGGSVSTLTIQRTQQEDSAVYLCASSQDRDYGYTFGSGTRLTVV.

This chain links TRBV18 with TRBJ2-6; D is unresolved. The germline V gene encodes CDR1 KGHSH and CDR2 LQKENI. This CDR3 contains 15 residues. With 3 bases removed from V and 0 bases from J, the gap between germline ends came to 6 bases. The CDR3 loop reads CASSPWLSGANVLTF. CDR3 nucleotide sequence: TGTGCCAGCTCACCGTGGCTCTCTGGGGCCAACGTCCTGACTTTC.

V gene TRBV19 combines with J gene TRBJ1-3, with 12 bases aligning to TRBD1. The junction had 6 bases not matched to a gene; V was cut back by 5 bases and J by 4 bases. The germline V gene encodes CDR1 LNHDA and CDR2 SQIVND (reference sequence). CDR3 length: 16 residues. CDR3 nucleotide sequence: TGTGCCAGTAGTGCCGAGGGACAGGGGGCCGGAAACACCATATATTTT. The encoded protein is CASSAEGQGAGNTIYF.

In this sample, this clone turned up a few times. The chain recombines TRBV11-2 with TRBJ2-1; D is uncertain. This CDR3 has 16 amino acids. Germline CDR1 reads SGHAT; CDR2 reads FQNNGV. V lost 4 bases to trimming and J lost 5 bases, with 18 bases between them. The CDR3 loop reads CASSSPSTIRDNEQFF. The CDR3 bases are TGTGCCAGCAGCTCCCCATCCACTATCCGGGACAATGAGCAGTTCTTC.

This chain joins TRBV4-3 and TRBJ2-7, with 9 bases aligning to TRBD1. Germline trimming cut 3 bases from V and 4 bases from J; bases unmatched to any gene: 4. The CDR3 loop spans 14 amino acids. CDR1 and CDR2 (germline): LGHNA, YSLEER. The CDR3 protein is CASSQGDRAYEQYF. The CDR3 DNA reads TGCGCCAGCAGCCAGGGGGACAGGGCGTACGAGCAGTACTTC.

The chain joins TRBV5-6 to TRBJ2-3; maybe TRBD2 (5 bases). Germline CDR1 and CDR2: SGHDT and YYEEEE. The CDR3 totals 14 residues. The germline V and J ends were trimmed by 5 bases and 3 bases, with 13 bases remaining between them. CDR3 nucleotide sequence: TGTGCCAGCAGTTATAAGGGCGGGACAGATACGCAGTATTTT. It yields the protein CASSYKGGTDTQYF. The full variable domain, completed using reference TRBV5-6 and TRBJ2-3, is DAGVTQSPTHLIKTRGQQVTLRCSPKSGHDTVSWYQQALGQGPQFIFQYYEEEERQRGNFPDRFSGHQFPNYSSELNVNALLLGDSALYLCASSYKGGTDTQYFGPGTRLTVL.

This clone showed up just once. J is TRBJ1-1 and V is TRBV28, with D tentatively TRBD1 (5 bases). In germline, CDR1 is MDHEN, CDR2 SYDVKM. The length of the CDR3 is 15 residues. V was trimmed by 6 bases and J by 5 bases, leaving 19 bases between them. CDR3 amino acids: CASRRPAGLSTEAFF. CDR3 coding DNA: TGTGCCAGCAGGCGCCCCGCGGGGCTTAGTACTGAAGCTTTCTTT.

This CDR3 is CASSMFQNTEAFF. As DNA, the CDR3 is TGTGCCAGTAGTATGTTCCAGAACACTGAAGCTTTCTTT. The chain has TRBV19 and TRBJ1-1; D ambiguous. V lost 3 bases and J 1 base, leaving 6 bases between the germline ends. Germline values: CDR1 LNHDA, CDR2 SQIVND (reference sequence). The CDR3 consists of 13 residues.

The table lists this clone with a count of one. This chain connects TRBV7-3 to TRBJ1-3, with 9 bases that match TRBD1. The CDR3 length is 14 residues. Germline-derived CDR1 and CDR2 are SGHTA and FQGTGA. J lost 8 bases, V lost 5 bases, and 7 bases had no gene match. The CDR3 loop reads CASSKTGGRDTIYF. The CDR3, as DNA: TGTGCCAGCAGCAAAACAGGGGGCAGGGACACCATATATTTT.

This chain uses TRBV7-6 with TRBJ2-2, with 7 bases lining up with TRBD1. Losses at the gene ends were 0 bases for V and 2 bases for J; bases not matched to a gene: 12. The CDR3 length is 19 residues. Germline V lookup: CDR1 SGHVS, CDR2 FNYEAQ. The CDR3 region is CASSLAGRTGVINTGELFF. CDR3 DNA: TGTGCCAGCAGCTTAGCGGGCCGGACAGGCGTTATTAACACCGGGGAGCTGTTTTTT.

The chain is built from TRBV12-1 and TRBJ1-1. TRBV12-1 is shown as a pseudogene. The CDR3 sequence is 17 residues long. As DNA, the CDR3 is TGTGCCAGCAACCCCCAAGCCGGTAGGGTTTGGAGGCCTGAAGCTTTCTTT. Its translation: CASNPQAGRVWRPEAFF.

J is TRBJ2-7 and V is TRBV11-2, with 10 bases aligning to TRBD1. V was clipped by 5 bases and J by 3 bases; unmatched bases: 7. Germline-derived CDR1 and CDR2 are SGHAT and FQNNGV. The CDR3 length is 15 residues. DNA of the CDR3: TGTGCCAGCAGCCCGGGGACAGGGGAGGGCTACGAGCAGTACTTC. Protein sequence: CASSPGTGEGYEQYF.

The chain joins TRBV10-3 to TRBJ1-2; 9 bases are a match to TRBD1. This CDR3 has 15 residues. With 3 bases clipped from V and 4 bases from J, the junction kept 6 bases outside the gene matches. Germline V lookup: CDR1 ENHRY, CDR2 SYGVKD. The CDR3 nucleotides read TGTGCCATCAGTGAACTGGGACAGGGTATCTATGGCTACACCTTC. Encoded protein: CAISELGQGIYGYTF.

The chain couples TRBV4-2 to TRBJ1-1; D might be TRBD1 (5 bases). Germline CDR1 is LGHNA and CDR2 is YNFKEQ. This CDR3 has 15 residues. Between the trimmed V and J ends, which lost 4 bases and 5 bases, there was a span of 17 bases. CDR3 residues: CASSPADLRGTEAFF. The CDR3 DNA follows: TGTGCCAGCAGCCCAGCAGACTTAAGGGGAACTGAAGCTTTCTTT.